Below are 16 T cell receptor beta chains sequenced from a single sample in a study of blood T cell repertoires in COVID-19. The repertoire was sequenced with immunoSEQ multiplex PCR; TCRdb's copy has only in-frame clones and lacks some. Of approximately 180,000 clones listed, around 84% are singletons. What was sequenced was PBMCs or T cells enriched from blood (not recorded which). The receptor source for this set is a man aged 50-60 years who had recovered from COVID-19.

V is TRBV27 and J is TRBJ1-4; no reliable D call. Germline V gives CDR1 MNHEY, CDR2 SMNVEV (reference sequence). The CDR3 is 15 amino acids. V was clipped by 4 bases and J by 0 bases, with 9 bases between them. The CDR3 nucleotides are TGTGCCAGCAGTTACCGGAGTGCAACTAATGAAAAACTGTTTTTT. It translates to CASSYRSATNEKLFF.

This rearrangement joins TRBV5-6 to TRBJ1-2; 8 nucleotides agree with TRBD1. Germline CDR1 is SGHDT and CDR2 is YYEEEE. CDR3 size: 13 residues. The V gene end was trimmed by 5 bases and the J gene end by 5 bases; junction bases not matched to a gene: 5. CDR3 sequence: CASSPRDRYGYTF. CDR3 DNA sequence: TGTGCCAGCAGTCCACGGGACAGGTATGGCTACACCTTC. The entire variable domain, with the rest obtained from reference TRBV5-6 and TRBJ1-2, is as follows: DAGVTQSPTHLIKTRGQQVTLRCSPKSGHDTVSWYQQALGQGPQFIFQYYEEEERQRGNFPDRFSGHQFPNYSSELNVNALLLGDSALYLCASSPRDRYGYTFGSGTRLTVV.

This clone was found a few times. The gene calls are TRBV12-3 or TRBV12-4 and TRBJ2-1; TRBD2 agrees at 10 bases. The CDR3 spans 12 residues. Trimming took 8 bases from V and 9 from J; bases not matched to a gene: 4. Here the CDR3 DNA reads TGTGCCAGCGGGACTAGCGTGCCTGAGCAGTTCTTC. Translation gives CASGTSVPEQFF.

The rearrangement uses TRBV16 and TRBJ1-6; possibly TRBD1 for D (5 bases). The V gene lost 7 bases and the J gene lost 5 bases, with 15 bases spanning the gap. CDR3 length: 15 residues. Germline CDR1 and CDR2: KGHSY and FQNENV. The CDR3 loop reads CASIRRGGHNSPLHF. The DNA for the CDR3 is TGTGCCAGCATCCGCCGGGGGGGACATAATTCACCCCTCCACTTT. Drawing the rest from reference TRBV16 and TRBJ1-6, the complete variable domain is GEEVAQTPKHLVRGEGQKAKLYCAPIKGHSYVFWYQQVLKNEFKFLISFQNENVFDETGMPKERFSAKCLPNSPCSLEIQATKLEDSAVYFCASIRRGGHNSPLHFGNGTRLTVT.

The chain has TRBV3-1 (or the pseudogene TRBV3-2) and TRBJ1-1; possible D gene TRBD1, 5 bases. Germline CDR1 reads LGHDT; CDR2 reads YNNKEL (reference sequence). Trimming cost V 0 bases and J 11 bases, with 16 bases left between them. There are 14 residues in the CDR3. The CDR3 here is CASSQESGLRAAFF. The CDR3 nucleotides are TGTGCCAGCAGCCAAGAATCAGGGCTGAGAGCCGCTTTCTTT.

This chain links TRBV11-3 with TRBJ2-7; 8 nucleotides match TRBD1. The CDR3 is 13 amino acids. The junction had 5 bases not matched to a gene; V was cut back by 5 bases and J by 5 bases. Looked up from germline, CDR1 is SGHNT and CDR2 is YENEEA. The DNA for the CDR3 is TGTGCCAGCAGCCAGGGGGCCAGGGACGAGCAGTACTTC. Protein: CASSQGARDEQYF.

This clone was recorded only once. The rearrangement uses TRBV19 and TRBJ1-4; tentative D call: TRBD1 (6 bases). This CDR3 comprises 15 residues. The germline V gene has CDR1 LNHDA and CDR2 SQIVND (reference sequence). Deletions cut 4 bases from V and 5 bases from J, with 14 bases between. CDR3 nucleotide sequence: TGTGCCAGTAGTAACCCAGGGGCTCGGAATGAAAAACTGTTTTTT. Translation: CASSNPGARNEKLFF.

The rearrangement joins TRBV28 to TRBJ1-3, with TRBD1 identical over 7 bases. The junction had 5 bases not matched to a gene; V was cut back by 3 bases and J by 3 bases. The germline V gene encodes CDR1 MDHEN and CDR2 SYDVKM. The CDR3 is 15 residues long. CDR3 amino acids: CASSFGQVRGNTIYF. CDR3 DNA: TGTGCCAGCAGTTTCGGACAGGTTCGTGGAAACACCATATATTTT.

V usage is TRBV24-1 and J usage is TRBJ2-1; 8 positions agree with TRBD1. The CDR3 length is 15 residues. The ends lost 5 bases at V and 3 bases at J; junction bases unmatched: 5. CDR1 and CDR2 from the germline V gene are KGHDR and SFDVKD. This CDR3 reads CATSGSGGDYNEQFF. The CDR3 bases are TGTGCCACCAGTGGTTCAGGGGGCGACTACAATGAGCAGTTCTTC.

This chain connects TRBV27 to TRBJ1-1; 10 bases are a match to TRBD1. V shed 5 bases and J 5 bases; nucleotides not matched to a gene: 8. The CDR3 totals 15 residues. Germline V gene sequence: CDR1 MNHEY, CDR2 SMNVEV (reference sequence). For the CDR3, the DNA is TGTGCCAGCAGTCCGACAGGGGGCAGGGGGACTGAAGCTTTCTTT. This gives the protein CASSPTGGRGTEAFF.

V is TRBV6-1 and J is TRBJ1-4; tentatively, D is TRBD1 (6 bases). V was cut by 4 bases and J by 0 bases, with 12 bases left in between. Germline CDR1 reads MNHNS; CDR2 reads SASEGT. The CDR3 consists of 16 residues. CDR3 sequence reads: CASSAQGIATNEKLFF. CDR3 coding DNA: TGTGCCAGCAGTGCACAGGGAATTGCAACTAATGAAAAACTGTTTTTT.

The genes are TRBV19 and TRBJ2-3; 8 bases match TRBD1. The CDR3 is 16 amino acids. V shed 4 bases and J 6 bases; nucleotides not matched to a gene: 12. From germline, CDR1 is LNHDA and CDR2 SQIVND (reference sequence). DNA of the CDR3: TGTGCCAGTAGTAAACAGGGGGTTTTGGGCCCTGATACGCAGTATTTT. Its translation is CASSKQGVLGPDTQYF. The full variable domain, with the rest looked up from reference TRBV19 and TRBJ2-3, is DGGITQSPKYLFRKEGQNVTLSCEQNLNHDAMYWYRQDPGQGLRLIYYSQIVNDFQKGDIAEGYSVSREKKESFPLTVTSAQKNPTAFYLCASSKQGVLGPDTQYFGPGTRLTVL.

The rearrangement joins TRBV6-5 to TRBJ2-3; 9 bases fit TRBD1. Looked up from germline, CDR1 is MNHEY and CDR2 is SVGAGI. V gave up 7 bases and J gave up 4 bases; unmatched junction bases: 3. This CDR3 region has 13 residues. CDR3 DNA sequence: TGTGCCAGCATGGGGACAGGGCCAGATACGCAGTATTTT. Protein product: CASMGTGPDTQYF.

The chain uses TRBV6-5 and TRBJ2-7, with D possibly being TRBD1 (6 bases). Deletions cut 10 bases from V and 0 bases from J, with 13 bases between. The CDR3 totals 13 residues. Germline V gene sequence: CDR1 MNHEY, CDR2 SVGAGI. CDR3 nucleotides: TGTGCCATCTACAGGGCGGCCTCCTACGAGCAGTACTTC. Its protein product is CAIYRAASYEQYF.

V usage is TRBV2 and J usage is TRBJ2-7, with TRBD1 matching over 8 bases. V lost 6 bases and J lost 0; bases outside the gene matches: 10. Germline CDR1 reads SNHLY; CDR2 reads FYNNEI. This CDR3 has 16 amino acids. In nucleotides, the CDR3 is TGTGCCAGCAGGGACCCAGGACAGGGAAGCTCCTACGAGCAGTACTTC. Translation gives CASRDPGQGSSYEQYF.

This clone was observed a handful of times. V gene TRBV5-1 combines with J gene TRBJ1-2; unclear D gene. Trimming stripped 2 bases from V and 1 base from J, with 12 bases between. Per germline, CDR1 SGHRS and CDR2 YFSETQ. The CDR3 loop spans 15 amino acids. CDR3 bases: TGCGCCAGCAGCTTCGGGTCCACGGGTAACTATGGCTACACCTTC. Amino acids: CASSFGSTGNYGYTF.